Listed here is a single T cell receptor (beta chain). CDR1 and CDR2 from the germline V gene are MDHEN and SYDVKM. The CDR3 covers 16 residues. V trimming: 2 bases; J trimming: 2 bases; junction bases outside the gene matches: 4. This entry comes from a study of T cell changes during pregnancy in multiple sclerosis. TCRdb's copy holds only in-frame clones and misses some; the assay was immunoSEQ multiplex PCR. The table has 40,000 to 50,000 clones, approximately 92% seen once. The receptor comes from a female donor with multiple sclerosis, enrolled in a pregnancy study. This chain uses TRBV28 with TRBJ2-2, with 8 bases matching TRBD1. The specimen was CD4+ T cells from peripheral blood mononuclear cells, collected before pregnancy. The CDR3: CASSLLQGANTGELFF. The CDR3 DNA sequence: TGTGCCAGCAGTTTACTCCAGGGGGCTAACACCGGGGAGCTGTTTTTT.